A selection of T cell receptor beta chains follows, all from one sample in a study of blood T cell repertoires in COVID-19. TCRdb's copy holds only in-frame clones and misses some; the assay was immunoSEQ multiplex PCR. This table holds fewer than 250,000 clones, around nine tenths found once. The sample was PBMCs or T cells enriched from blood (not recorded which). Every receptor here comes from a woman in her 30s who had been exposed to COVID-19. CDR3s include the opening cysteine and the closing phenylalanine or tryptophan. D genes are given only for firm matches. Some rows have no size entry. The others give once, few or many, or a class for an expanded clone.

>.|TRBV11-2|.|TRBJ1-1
CASSFRGRVVGNTEAFF
TGTGCCAGCAGCTTTCGGGGGAGAGTCGTGGGGAACACTGAAGCTTTCTTT
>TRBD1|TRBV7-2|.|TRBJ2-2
CASSLRGRSTGELFF
TGTGCCAGCAGCTTAAGGGGGCGCAGTACCGGGGAGCTGTTTTTT
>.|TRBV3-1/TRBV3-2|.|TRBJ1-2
CASSQDWGEEYGYTF
TGTGCCAGCAGCCAAGATTGGGGGGAAGAATATGGCTACACCTTC
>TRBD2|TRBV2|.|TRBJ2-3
CASRGLANADTQYF
TGTGCCAGCCGGGGACTAGCGAACGCAGATACGCAGTATTTT
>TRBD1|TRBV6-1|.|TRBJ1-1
CASSERGRGRNF
TGTGCCAGCAGTGAAAGGGGCAGGGGGCGCAACTTT
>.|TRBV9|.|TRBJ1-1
CASSVGWEGTEAFF
TGTGCCAGCAGCGTAGGTTGGGAGGGAACTGAAGCTTTCTTT
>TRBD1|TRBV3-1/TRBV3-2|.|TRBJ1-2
CASSPPTGSYGYTF
TGTGCCAGCAGCCCCCCGACAGGGTCATATGGCTACACCTTC
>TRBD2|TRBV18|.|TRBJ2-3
CASSTRAGVPDTQYF
TGTGCCAGCTCAACACGGGCGGGAGTGCCAGATACGCAGTATTTT
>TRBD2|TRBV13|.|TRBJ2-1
CASSLGRGRLNEQFF
TGTGCCAGCAGCTTAGGTCGCGGGAGGCTGAATGAGCAGTTCTTC
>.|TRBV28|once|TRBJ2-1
CASSSPSLGDEQFF
TGTGCCAGCAGTTCCCCCAGCCTCGGGGATGAGCAGTTCTTC
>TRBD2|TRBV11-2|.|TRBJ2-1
CASSRSGTAYNEQFF
TGTGCCAGCAGCCGAAGCGGGACCGCCTACAATGAGCAGTTCTTC
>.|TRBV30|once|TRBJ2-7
CAWSPSGIEQYF
TGTGCCTGGAGTCCCTCAGGGATCGAGCAGTACTTC
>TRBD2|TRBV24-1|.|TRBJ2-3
CATSDRTVTSGRAPADTQYF
TGTGCCACCAGTGACCGGACAGTTACTAGCGGGAGGGCCCCAGCAGATACGCAGTATTTT
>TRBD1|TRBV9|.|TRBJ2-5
CASSSSRGQQETQYF
TGTGCCAGCAGCTCAAGCCGGGGACAGCAAGAGACCCAGTACTTC
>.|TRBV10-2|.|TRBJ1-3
CASSNREGGNTIYF
TGCGCCAGCAGTAACAGGGAAGGTGGAAACACCATATATTTT
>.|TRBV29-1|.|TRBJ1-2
CSVQGQGNYGYTF
TGCAGCGTCCAAGGGCAGGGAAACTATGGCTACACCTTC
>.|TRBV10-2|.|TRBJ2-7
CASSEPRTAEYEQYF
TGCGCCAGCAGTGAGCCCAGGACAGCGGAGTACGAGCAGTACTTC
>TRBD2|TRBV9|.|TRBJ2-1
CASSSDFSGGRARDEQFF
TGTGCCAGCAGCTCCGACTTTAGTGGCGGGAGGGCCCGTGATGAGCAGTTCTTC
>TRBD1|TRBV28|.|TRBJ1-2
CAGSRQGAYYGYTF
TGTGCCGGGTCCCGACAGGGGGCGTACTATGGCTACACCTTC
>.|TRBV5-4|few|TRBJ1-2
CASSPRDTNYGYTF
TGTGCCAGCAGCCCGAGGGACACTAACTATGGCTACACCTTC
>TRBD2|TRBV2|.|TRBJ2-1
CASSEAGTSFGNEQFF
TGTGCCAGCAGTGAAGCCGGGACTAGCTTCGGGAATGAGCAGTTCTTC
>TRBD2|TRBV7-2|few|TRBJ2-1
CASSLVGSGRDKSYNEQFF
TGTGCCAGCAGCTTAGTCGGTAGCGGGAGGGATAAATCCTACAATGAGCAGTTCTTC
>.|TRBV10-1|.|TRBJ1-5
CASSEGDQPQHF
TGCGCCAGCAGCGAAGGGGATCAGCCCCAGCATTTT
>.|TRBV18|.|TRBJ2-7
CASSRDTQDEQYF
TGTGCCAGCTCACGTGACACGCAGGACGAGCAGTACTTC
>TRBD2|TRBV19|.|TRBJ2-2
CASSMLRTSRFTGELFF
TGTGCCAGTAGTATGTTACGGACTAGCCGTTTCACCGGGGAGCTGTTTTTT
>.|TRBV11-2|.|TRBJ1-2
CASSLSPSVDGYTF
TGTGCCAGCAGCTTAAGCCCTTCTGTGGATGGCTACACCTTC
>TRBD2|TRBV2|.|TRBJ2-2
CASMGSGTGGELFF
TGTGCCAGCATGGGTAGCGGGACCGGCGGGGAGCTGTTTTTT
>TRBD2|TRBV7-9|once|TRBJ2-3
CASSLGETSGITDTQYF
TGTGCCAGCAGCTTAGGTGAGACTAGCGGGATAACAGATACGCAGTATTTT
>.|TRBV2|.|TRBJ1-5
CASSVWEEQPQHF
TGTGCCAGCAGTGTTTGGGAGGAGCAGCCCCAGCATTTT
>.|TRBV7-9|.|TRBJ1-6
CASSLAGNSPLHF
TGTGCCAGCAGCTTAGCCGGGAATTCACCCCTCCACTTT
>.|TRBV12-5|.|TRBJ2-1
CASVGTASGDEQFF
TGTGCTAGTGTCGGGACAGCTTCGGGAGATGAGCAGTTCTTC
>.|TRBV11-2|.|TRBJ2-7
CASSVIGGSLSEQYF
TGTGCCAGCAGCGTAATCGGCGGTTCCCTTTCGGAGCAGTACTTC
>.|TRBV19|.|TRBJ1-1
CASSIPRGLTEAFF
TGTGCCAGTAGTATCCCAAGGGGATTGACTGAAGCTTTCTTT
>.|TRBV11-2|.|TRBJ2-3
CASSPPLPTDTQYF
TGTGCCAGCAGCCCCCCCCTCCCCACAGATACGCAGTATTTT
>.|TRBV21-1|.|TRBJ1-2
CASSNPPGGEDRYGYTF
TGTGCCAGCAGCAATCCCCCCGGCGGGGAGGATCGTTATGGCTACACCTTC
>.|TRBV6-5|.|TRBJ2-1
CASSYLRAGGNEQFF
TGTGCCAGCAGTTACCTCAGGGCTGGTGGGAATGAGCAGTTCTTC
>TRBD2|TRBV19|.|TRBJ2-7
CASSIGLAGLTYEQYF
TGTGCCAGTAGTATAGGCCTAGCGGGCCTTACCTACGAGCAGTACTTC
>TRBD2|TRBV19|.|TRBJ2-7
CASSAPGLAGVEQYF
TGTGCCAGTAGTGCACCGGGACTAGCGGGAGTCGAGCAGTACTTC
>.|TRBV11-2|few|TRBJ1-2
CASSSDRTYGYTF
TGTGCCAGCAGCTCAGACAGAACCTATGGCTACACCTTC
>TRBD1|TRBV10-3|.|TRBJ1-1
CAIRGTGSTEAFF
TGTGCCATCAGGGGGACAGGGAGCACTGAAGCTTTCTTT
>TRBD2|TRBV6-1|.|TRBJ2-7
CASSGKGLAESGKQYF
TGTGCCAGCAGTGGTAAGGGACTAGCGGAGTCCGGCAAGCAGTACTTC
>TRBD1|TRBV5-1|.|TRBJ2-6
CASTTPGQGLSGANVLTF
TGCGCCAGCACTACCCCGGGACAGGGCCTCTCTGGGGCCAACGTCCTGACTTTC
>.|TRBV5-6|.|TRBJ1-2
CASSLYTVSGYTF
TGTGCCAGCAGCCTTTACACCGTATCAGGCTACACCTTC
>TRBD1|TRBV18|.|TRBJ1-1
CANARGLDTEAFF
TGTGCCAACGCCAGGGGGCTTGACACTGAAGCTTTCTTT
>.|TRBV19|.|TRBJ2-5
CASSMGLAKETQYF
TGTGCCAGTAGTATGGGTCTAGCGAAGGAGACCCAGTACTTC
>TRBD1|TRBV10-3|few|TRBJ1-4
CAIRRGGGTNEKLFF
TGTGCCATCAGGAGAGGGGGCGGGACTAATGAAAAACTGTTTTTT
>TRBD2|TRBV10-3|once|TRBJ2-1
CAISASQLAGGLNEQFF
TGTGCCATCAGTGCCTCGCAACTAGCGGGAGGGCTTAATGAGCAGTTCTTC
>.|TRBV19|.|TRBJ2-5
CASSRQGLETQYF
TGTGCCAGTAGTCGTCAGGGGTTGGAGACCCAGTACTTC
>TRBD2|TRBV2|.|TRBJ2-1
CASSPRTSGDNEQFF
TGTGCCAGCAGTCCCCGGACTAGCGGGGACAATGAGCAGTTCTTC
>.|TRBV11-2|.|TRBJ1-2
CASSRTEGYGYTF
TGTGCCAGCAGCCGGACAGAAGGATATGGCTACACCTTC
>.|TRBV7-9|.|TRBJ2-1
CASSLDTSLGEQFF
TGTGCCAGCAGCTTAGATACTAGCTTGGGTGAGCAGTTCTTC